This T cell receptor (beta chain) appears in the sequencing data of a study of T cell repertoires in cytomegalovirus infection. TCRdb processed the reads anew with MiXCR; each CDR3 protein has one entry. Among roughly 700,000 distinct CDR3 sequences listed, 33% were seen once. V lost 5 bases to trimming and J lost 6 bases; unmatched junction nucleotides: 12. The germline V gene has CDR1 SGHTA and CDR2 FQGNSA. This CDR3 has 15 residues. As concerns this clonotype: Antigen unknown.

The origin of this receptor is a human donor in good health (CMV status not recorded). Some clones in this sample may be carry-over from other donors' samples. The material sequenced was cultured PBMCs, taken from culture after CMV antigen stimulation. The chain links TRBV7-2 to TRBJ2-7; 8 bases line up with TRBD1. CDR3 region: CASSNLGTGLSEQYF. In nucleotides, the CDR3 is TGTGCCAGCAGCAATCTAGGGACAGGTCTTTCCGAGCAGTACTTC.